These 28 T cell receptor beta chains originate from one sample sequenced in a study of identical twins. TCRdb re-derived calls from the 5' RACE reads in MiXCR, one entry per CDR3 protein. The profile shows under 300,000 distinct CDR3 sequences, about 6.7% of them singletons. The sample was also linked to a second study, of T cells expressing NK-cell markers.

The material sequenced was CD8+ T cells sorted from blood. These receptors were taken from a woman aged 18-29 years in good health.

The chain employs TRBV7-8 and TRBJ2-3; D not certain. The germline V gene has CDR1 SGHVS and CDR2 FQNEAQ. CDR3 size: 14 residues. The V gene lost 1 base and the J gene lost 2 bases, with 7 bases spanning the gap. The CDR3 region is CASSLVRITDTQYF. CDR3 nucleotides: TGTGCCAGCAGCTTAGTTCGGATCACAGATACGCAGTATTTT. Drawing the rest from reference TRBV7-8 and TRBJ2-3, the complete variable domain is GAGVSQSPRYKVAKRGQDVALRCDPISGHVSLFWYQQALGQGPEFLTYFQNEAQLDKSGLPSDRFFAERPEGSVSTLKIQRTQQEDSAVYLCASSLVRITDTQYFGPGTRLTVL.

A few counts support this clonotype. V gene TRBV7-9 combines with J gene TRBJ2-3; D is unresolved. The germline V gene has CDR1 SEHNR and CDR2 FQNEAQ (reference sequence). The CDR3 has 12 residues. Trimming cost V 2 bases and J 15 bases, with 15 bases left between them. For the CDR3, the DNA is TGTGCCAGCAGCTTAACGTCCGGATCCATCTATTTT. It translates to CASSLTSGSIYF.

The rearrangement joins TRBV19 to TRBJ2-7, with D perhaps given as TRBD1 or TRBD2 (5 bases each). V lost 3 bases and J 6 bases, leaving 6 bases between the germline ends. Germline CDR1 reads LNHDA; CDR2 reads SQIVND (reference sequence). CDR3 size: 11 residues. This chain's CDR3 is CASSMGVEQYF. The CDR3 DNA reads as TGTGCCAGTAGTATGGGGGTCGAGCAGTACTTC.

This clonotype has a handful of counts. One junction end does not reproduce the germline sequence, and a read error may be involved. The chain carries TRBV7-7 and TRBJ2-5; 14 nucleotides line up with TRBD2. Germline values: CDR1 SSHAT, CDR2 FNYEAQ (reference sequence). The CDR3 length is 17 residues. In DNA, the CDR3 is TGTGCTAGCACCAGAATGACTAGCGGGGGGGCGGGGATGACCCAGTACTTC. Translating gives CASTRMTSGGAGMTQYF.

This clonotype has just a few counts. This chain connects TRBV4-1 to TRBJ2-3; 7 nucleotides agree with TRBD2. Germline V gene lookup returns CDR1 MGHRA and CDR2 YSYEKL. The CDR3 runs 19 residues. Germline trimming cut 1 base from V and 0 bases from J; bases unmatched to any gene: 13. CDR3 in amino acids: CASSQGASGASPSTDTQYF. Written as DNA, the CDR3 is TGCGCCAGCAGCCAAGGGGCCAGCGGGGCCAGCCCTAGCACAGATACGCAGTATTTT.

The chain recombines TRBV6-1 with TRBJ2-7; D unclear. With 6 bases removed from V and 5 bases from J, the gap between germline ends came to 20 bases. Germline-derived CDR1 and CDR2 are MNHNS and SASEGT. The CDR3 spans 15 residues. DNA of the CDR3: TGTGCCAGCAGCCTCTTATTTACGCGGACCCACGAGCAGTACTTC. Protein product: CASSLLFTRTHEQYF.

In its sample, this clonotype was seen many times. The V and J genes are TRBV7-9 and TRBJ2-3; D remains ambiguous. The CDR3 has 17 residues. The germline V and J ends were trimmed by 0 bases and 1 base, with 14 bases remaining between them. CDR1 is SEHNR, CDR2 FQNEAQ, per germline (reference sequence). For the CDR3, the DNA is TGTGCCAGCAGCTTAGCAGTGGCAAGTCTCCGCACAGATACGCAGTATTTT. Residues: CASSLAVASLRTDTQYF.

In its sample, this clonotype was seen a few times. V and J are TRBV6-4 and TRBJ2-3; TRBD2 agrees at 13 bases. The germline V gene encodes CDR1 MRHNA and CDR2 SNTAGT. The CDR3 contains 15 residues. Losses at the gene ends were 6 bases for V and 4 bases for J; bases not matched to a gene: 4. The CDR3 sequence: CASSRTSGSPDTQYF. CDR3 nucleotides: TGTGCCAGCAGCCGGACTAGCGGGAGCCCAGATACGCAGTATTTT.

V gene TRBV5-5 combines with J gene TRBJ1-5; a possible D gene is TRBD1 (5 bases). V was clipped by 2 bases and J by 7 bases, with 16 bases between them. CDR1 and CDR2 from the germline V gene are SGHKS and YYEKEE (reference sequence). The CDR3 extends over 15 amino acids. The CDR3 loop reads CASSLWTTAGQPQHF. The CDR3 DNA sequence: TGTGCCAGCAGCTTATGGACGACAGCCGGCCAGCCCCAGCATTTT.

The chain is built from TRBV5-1 and TRBJ2-1; TRBD2 aligns across 16 bases. This CDR3 is built from 16 residues. Germline V gene sequence: CDR1 SGHRS, CDR2 YFSETQ. The junction had 6 bases not matched to a gene; V was cut back by 4 bases and J by 8 bases. DNA for the CDR3: TGCGCCAGCAGCCCGGGACTAGCGGGGGGGCAGGATGAGCAGTTCTTC. Protein: CASSPGLAGGQDEQFF.

The chain couples TRBV11-3 to TRBJ1-1; D might be TRBD1 (5 bases). The germline gives CDR1 SGHNT, CDR2 YENEEA. V dropped 5 bases and J dropped 1 base, with 17 bases sitting between them. This CDR3 contains 16 residues. CDR3 DNA sequence: TGTGCCAGCAGCCCTGGGGGGGATCCAGAGAACACTGAAGCTTTCTTT. Translating gives CASSPGGDPENTEAFF.

The table lists this clonotype with a few counts. The genes are TRBV5-1 and TRBJ2-7, with TRBD2 as a possible D gene (6 bases). This CDR3 is built from 13 residues. Germline V gene lookup returns CDR1 SGHRS and CDR2 YFSETQ. With 0 bases removed from V and 5 bases from J, the gap between germline ends came to 9 bases. CDR3 loop: CASSLAGGNEQYF. In DNA form, the CDR3 reads TGCGCCAGCAGCTTGGCCGGGGGAAACGAGCAGTACTTC.

As DNA, the CDR3 is TGTGCCAGCAGCGTAGGTGGGGCCCGGGAGCAGTTCTTC. Amino acid sequence: CASSVGGAREQFF. The J gene is TRBJ2-1, the V gene TRBV9; D is possibly TRBD1 (5 bases). The CDR3 consists of 13 residues. Germline CDR1 SGDLS, CDR2 YYNGEE. V shed 0 bases and J shed 10 bases, with 11 bases lying between them. The variable domain in full, completed from reference TRBV9 and TRBJ2-1, reads DSGVTQTPKHLITATGQRVTLRCSPRSGDLSVYWYQQSLDQGLQFLIQYYNGEERAKGNILERFSAQQFPDLHSELNLSSLELGDSALYFCASSVGGAREQFFGPGTRLTVL.

This clonotype appeared many times. The chain links TRBV15 to TRBJ2-3; D remains ambiguous. The CDR3 covers 13 residues. Trimming took off 3 bases at V and 5 bases at J, with 9 bases between the two ends. From germline, CDR1 is LNHNV and CDR2 YYDKDF (reference sequence). In nucleotides, the CDR3 is TGTGCCACCAGCAGTTTGGGATTAGATACGCAGTATTTT. Encoded protein: CATSSLGLDTQYF.

This clonotype appeared a few times. The chain recombines TRBV4-1 with TRBJ2-5; TRBD2 might be the D (7 bases). Germline CDR1 is MGHRA and CDR2 is YSYEKL. V lost 1 base and J lost 5, with 11 bases in between. CDR3 length: 14 amino acids. CDR3 DNA sequence: TGCGCCAGCAGCCAAGGGGAGGGGGTGGAGACCCAGTACTTC. Its translation is CASSQGEGVETQYF.

The CDR3 DNA sequence: TGTGCCAGCACTACTTTCCGGGGGGACGAGCAGTACTTC. This codes for CASTTFRGDEQYF. The rearrangement uses TRBV6-2 or TRBV6-3 and TRBJ2-7; 7 bases fit TRBD2. V lost 7 bases and J lost 5; bases outside the gene matches: 8. The CDR3 contains 13 residues. Germline V gene sequence: CDR1 MNHEY, CDR2 SVGEGT.

This clonotype was counted between two and nine times. The V gene is TRBV7-9, the J gene TRBJ1-1, with TRBD1 identical over 8 bases. Germline lookup yields CDR1 SEHNR and CDR2 FQNEAQ (reference sequence). This CDR3 region has 14 residues. V shed 4 bases and J 4 bases; nucleotides not matched to a gene: 5. The DNA for the CDR3 is TGTGCCAGCAGCTCTCAGGGGGCACGCACTGAAGCTTTCTTT. It specifies CASSSQGARTEAFF. Combining the CDR3 with reference TRBV7-9 and TRBJ1-1 gives the whole variable domain DTGVSQNPRHKITKRGQNVTFRCDPISEHNRLYWYRQTLGQGPEFLTYFQNEAQLEKSRLLSDRFSAERPKGSFSTLEIQRTEQGDSAMYLCASSSQGARTEAFFGQGTRLTVV.

This clonotype was found many times. J is TRBJ2-7 and V is TRBV9; TRBD2 aligns across 8 bases. CDR3 length equals 14 residues. Germline V gene data show CDR1 as SGDLS and CDR2 as YYNGEE. V was clipped by 2 bases and J by 1 base; unmatched bases: 2. This CDR3 is CASSVTGGSYEQYF. CDR3 DNA: TGTGCCAGCAGCGTCACGGGGGGGTCCTACGAGCAGTACTTC. Supplemented by reference TRBV9 and TRBJ2-7, the full variable domain reads DSGVTQTPKHLITATGQRVTLRCSPRSGDLSVYWYQQSLDQGLQFLIQYYNGEERAKGNILERFSAQQFPDLHSELNLSSLELGDSALYFCASSVTGGSYEQYFGPGTRLTVT.

A few counts support this clonotype. The chain joins TRBV29-1 to TRBJ2-7; D remains ambiguous. The CDR3 spans 14 residues. Germline CDR1 reads SQVTM; CDR2 reads ANQGSEA. Trimming cost V 4 bases and J 2 bases, with 15 bases left between them. The CDR3 sequence: CSVVVVPLTYEQYF. CDR3 DNA: TGCAGCGTTGTTGTAGTCCCTTTAACCTACGAGCAGTACTTC.

The chain is built from TRBV7-9 and TRBJ2-4; D uncertain. V lost 2 bases and J 2 bases, leaving 13 bases between the germline ends. The CDR3 loop spans 16 amino acids. In germline, CDR1 is SEHNR, CDR2 FQNEAQ (reference sequence). CDR3 bases: TGTGCCAGCAGCTTACCCGACGGCCCTTCCAAAAACATTCAGTACTTC. Translating gives CASSLPDGPSKNIQYF.

The genes are TRBV11-2 and TRBJ2-1; TRBD1 agrees at 10 bases. CDR1 and CDR2 (germline): SGHAT, FQNNGV. V was pared by 0 bases and J by 8 bases, with 7 bases of the junction left unmatched. The CDR3 is made up of 16 amino acids. The CDR3 region is CASSLEGQGPRDEQFF. In DNA, the CDR3 is TGTGCCAGCAGCTTAGAGGGACAGGGGCCCCGGGATGAGCAGTTCTTC.

This clonotype came up many times. The V gene is TRBV5-1, the J gene TRBJ2-7; 9 bases line up with TRBD1. From germline, CDR1 is SGHRS and CDR2 YFSETQ. The junction had 14 bases not matched to a gene; V was cut back by 7 bases and J by 6 bases. This CDR3 spans 15 amino acids. CDR3 loop: CASSERTGAYSEQYF. CDR3 nucleotides: TGCGCCAGCTCAGAACGGACAGGGGCCTACAGCGAGCAGTACTTC.

V gene TRBV9 combines with J gene TRBJ2-7, with 10 bases that match TRBD2. The CDR3 sequence is 16 residues long. V lost 4 bases, J lost 2 bases, and 9 bases stayed unmatched. Germline-derived CDR1 and CDR2 are SGDLS and YYNGEE. CDR3 nucleotide sequence: TGTGCCAGCAGCCCGGAGGGAAGCGGGGGGGCCTACGAGCAGTACTTC. Translated: CASSPEGSGGAYEQYF.

The J gene is TRBJ2-7, the V gene TRBV18; D perhaps matches TRBD1 (6 bases). CDR1 and CDR2 from the germline V gene are KGHSH and LQKENI. V gave up 2 bases and J gave up 0 bases, with 14 bases separating them. The CDR3 spans 16 residues. CDR3 in amino acids: CASSPVQQGHSYEQYF. The CDR3 DNA is TGTGCCAGCTCACCAGTACAACAGGGCCACTCCTACGAGCAGTACTTC.

The chain uses TRBV4-1 and TRBJ2-7, with TRBD2 as a possible D gene (6 bases). The CDR3 covers 17 residues. Trimming shortened V by 4 bases and J by 2 bases, and 21 bases separated the two germline ends. Germline CDR1 reads MGHRA; CDR2 reads YSYEKL. CDR3 residues: CASSPNTNRDFAYEQYF. The CDR3 DNA sequence: TGCGCCAGCAGCCCGAACACCAACCGGGACTTCGCCTACGAGCAGTACTTC.

This clonotype was counted a few times. The V and J genes are TRBV20-1 and TRBJ2-1, with D tentatively TRBD1 (5 bases). Trimming removed 0 bases at V and 8 bases at J, with 14 bases between. This CDR3 is built from 14 residues. Per the germline V gene, CDR1 is DFQATT and CDR2 is SNEGSKA (reference sequence). The DNA for the CDR3 is TGCAGTGCTAGAGATGAGGAAGGGGCGGATGAGCAGTTCTTC. This sequence encodes CSARDEEGADEQFF.

At least ten counts were recorded for this clonotype. The V gene is TRBV20-1, the J gene TRBJ2-1; 7 positions match TRBD2. With 2 bases clipped from V and 3 bases from J, the junction kept 7 bases outside the gene matches. The germline gives CDR1 DFQATT, CDR2 SNEGSKA (reference sequence). The CDR3 spans 15 residues. CDR3 bases: TGCAGTGCTAGACCCAGCGGGGCGTACTACAATGAGCAGTTCTTC. Encoded protein: CSARPSGAYYNEQFF.

CDR3: CASSRFPGQEDEQYF. The CDR3 region has the DNA TGTGCCAGCAGCCGCTTCCCTGGACAGGAGGACGAGCAGTACTTC. This rearrangement joins TRBV3-1 to TRBJ2-7, with 7 positions matching TRBD1. With 4 bases clipped from V and 5 bases from J, the junction kept 11 bases outside the gene matches. Germline V lookup: CDR1 LGHDT, CDR2 YNNKEL (reference sequence). The CDR3 extends over 15 amino acids.